This TCR beta chain stems from a study of blood T cell repertoires in COVID-19 (dated by TCRdb to between 2020 and 2021). About the full investigation: Collaborator samples came from the United States, Italy and Spain and covered acute and convalescent phases of COVID-19. Samples were obtained from the ongoing ImmuneRACE study (first 160 participants) and from approximately 1,200 subjects provided by 6 global collaborators. HLA class I and class II types, where available, came from metadata supplied by the sample provider rather than from assay-based typing. Sample metadata almost always included a de-identified subject ID, COVID-19 status, age in years and sex. The dataset comprised deeply sampled blood TCRbeta repertoires from subjects exposed to, actively infected with, or recovered from COVID-19. The repertoires were released in a freely available public database meant as a resource for research on the immune response to SARS-CoV-2. The prospective study material was composed of cDNA or gDNA derived from T cells, B-cell-depleted T cells, or PBMCs.

The immunoSEQ Assay, a bias-controlled multiplex PCR, was used to amplify TCRbeta CDR3 regions from genomic DNA. Per the source publication's procedure: The number of nucleated cells in each sample was estimated by amplification of reference gene primers within the assay. To quantify the absolute abundance of each unique TCRbeta CDR3 rearrangement, sequence reads were collapsed and filtered. Productive Simpson clonality was computed per sample as the square root of Simpson's diversity index over productive rearrangements. Drawn from immuneACCESS, this table holds only the in-frame rearrangements with V and J called that TCRdb kept. Clones are partly lost; checked studies trace under half to an unresolved V gene and leave the rest unexplained. That table furnishes V, J and clone size, whereas the DNA furnished D and trimming. For this sample there are around 110,000 clones; 88% appear just once. The ten largest clones take up 6.8% of the sample.

What the work shows at the level of the full study, not this receptor alone: How much clinical and demographic metadata was included differed by source and by participant, and the metadata was provided uncurated.

Each collaborating institution followed its own protocols to collect whole blood in K2EDTA tubes. For TCRbeta analysis, collaborators shipped samples as frozen whole blood, isolated PBMCs, or DNA extracted from either of those sample types. This clone was picked up one time. There is no known antigen for this receptor. One base away there is no much larger clone; base qualities are not given. The specimen was peripheral blood. The receptor was derived from a man between 50 and 59 years old with active or convalescent COVID-19.

CDR3 protein: CASKASGSYEQYF. The DNA sequence is TGTGCCAGCAAGGCTAGCGGGAGTTACGAGCAGTACTTC. This chain is built from TRBV6-5 and TRBJ2-7, and 10 junctional nucleotides match TRBD2. Inclusive of the bounding cysteine and phenylalanine, the CDR3 is 13 residues long. CDR3 DNA only is kept here, 39 bases in frame from base 1. V and J are trimmed by 7 bases and 4 bases, and the gene matches miss 4 bases of the junction. For CDR1 and CDR2, the germline V gene lists MNHEY and SVGAGI.